This entry concerns a single T cell receptor (beta chain). The antigen is not known. The sample is drawn from a study of blood T cells in healthy people across ages. Study results and caveats: Getting older went along with TCR beta diversity per million T cells dropping roughly linearly.

Primers used in a second PCR of roughly 6 to 12 cycles were a sample-barcoded 5' primer and a J-beta primer mix. TCRdb used MiXCR to reprocess the 5' RACE reads, holding one entry per CDR3 protein. Altogether fewer than 800,000 distinct CDR3 sequences are present, approximately 25% being singletons, with the ten largest covering more than 8%. Trimming left V 1 base short and J 2 bases short, with 6 bases between. The CDR3 consists of 13 residues. Germline lookup yields CDR1 SGHVS and CDR2 FNYEAQ. The same sample was also used in a study of T cells of mothers and their children.

The chain recombines TRBV7-6 with TRBJ2-7; D gene uncertain. The sequenced sample consisted of blood. The sequence came from a boy between 10 and 17 years old in good health. CDR3 nucleotides: TGTGCCAGCAGCTTAGGCAAAACCTACGAGCAGTACTTC. Protein product: CASSLGKTYEQYF.